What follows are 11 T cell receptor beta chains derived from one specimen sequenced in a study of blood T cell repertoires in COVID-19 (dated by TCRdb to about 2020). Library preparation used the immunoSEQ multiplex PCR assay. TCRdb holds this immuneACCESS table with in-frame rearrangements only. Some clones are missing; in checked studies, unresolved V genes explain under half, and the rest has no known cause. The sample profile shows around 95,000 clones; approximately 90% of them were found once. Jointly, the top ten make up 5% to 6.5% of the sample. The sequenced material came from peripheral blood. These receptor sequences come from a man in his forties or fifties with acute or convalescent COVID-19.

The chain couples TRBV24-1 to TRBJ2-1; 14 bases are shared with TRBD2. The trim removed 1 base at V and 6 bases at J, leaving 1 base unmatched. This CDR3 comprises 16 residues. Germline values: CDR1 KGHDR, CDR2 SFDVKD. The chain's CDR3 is CATSDFGTSGSNEQFF. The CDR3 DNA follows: TGTGCCACCAGTGATTTTGGGACTAGCGGGAGCAATGAGCAGTTCTTC.

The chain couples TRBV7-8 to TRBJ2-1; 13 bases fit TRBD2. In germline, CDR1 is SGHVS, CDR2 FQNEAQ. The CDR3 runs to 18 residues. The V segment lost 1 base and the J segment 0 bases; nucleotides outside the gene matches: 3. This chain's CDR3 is CASSLGLAGGLSYNEQFF. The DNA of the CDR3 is TGTGCCAGCAGCTTAGGACTAGCGGGAGGCCTCTCCTACAATGAGCAGTTCTTC.

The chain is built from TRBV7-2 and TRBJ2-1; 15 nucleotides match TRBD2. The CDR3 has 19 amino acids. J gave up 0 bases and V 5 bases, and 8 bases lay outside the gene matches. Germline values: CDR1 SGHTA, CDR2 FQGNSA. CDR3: CASSPVGLAGGSSYNEQFF. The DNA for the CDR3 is TGTGCCAGCAGCCCAGTAGGACTAGCGGGGGGGAGCTCCTACAATGAGCAGTTCTTC. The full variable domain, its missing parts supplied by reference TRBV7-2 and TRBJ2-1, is GAGVSQSPSNKVTEKGKDVELRCDPISGHTALYWYRQSLGQGLEFLIYFQGNSAPDKSGLPSDRFSAERTGGSVSTLTIQRTQQEDSAVYLCASSPVGLAGGSSYNEQFFGPGTRLTVL.

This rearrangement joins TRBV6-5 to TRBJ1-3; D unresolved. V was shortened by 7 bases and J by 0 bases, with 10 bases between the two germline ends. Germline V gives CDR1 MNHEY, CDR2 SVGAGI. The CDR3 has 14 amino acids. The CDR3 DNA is TGTGCCAGCATGGCCGCAAGCTCTGGAAACACCATATATTTT. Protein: CASMAASSGNTIYF.

CDR3: CASSLAFGNEQYF. As DNA, the CDR3 is TGTGCCAGCAGCTTGGCCTTTGGCAACGAGCAGTACTTC. This chain joins TRBV5-6 and TRBJ2-7; D is unclear. The CDR3 runs to 13 residues. Per the germline V gene, CDR1 is SGHDT and CDR2 is YYEEEE. V gave up 0 bases and J gave up 5 bases, with 9 bases separating them.

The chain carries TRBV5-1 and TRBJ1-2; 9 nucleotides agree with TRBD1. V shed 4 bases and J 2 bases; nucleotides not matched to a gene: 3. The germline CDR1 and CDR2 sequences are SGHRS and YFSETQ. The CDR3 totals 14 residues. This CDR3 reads CASSGDRENYGYTF. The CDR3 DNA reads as TGCGCCAGCAGCGGGGACAGGGAGAACTATGGCTACACCTTC.

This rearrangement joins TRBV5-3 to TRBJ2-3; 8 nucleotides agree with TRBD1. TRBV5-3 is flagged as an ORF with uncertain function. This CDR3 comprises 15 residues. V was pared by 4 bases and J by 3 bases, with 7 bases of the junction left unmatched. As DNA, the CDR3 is TGTGCCAGAAGCACCCGGGACAGGCATACAGATACGCAGTATTTT. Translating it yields CARSTRDRHTDTQYF.

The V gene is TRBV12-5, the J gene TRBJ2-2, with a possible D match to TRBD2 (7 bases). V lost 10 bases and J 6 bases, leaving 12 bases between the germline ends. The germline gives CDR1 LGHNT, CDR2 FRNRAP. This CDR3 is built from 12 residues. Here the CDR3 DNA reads TGTGCTAATGGGCGGGGGCCCGGGGAGCTGTTTTTT. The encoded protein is CANGRGPGELFF. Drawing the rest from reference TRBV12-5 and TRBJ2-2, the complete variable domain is DARVTQTPRHKVTEMGQEVTMRCQPILGHNTVFWYRQTMMQGLELLAYFRNRAPLDDSGMPKDRFSAEMPDATLATLKIQPSEPRDSAVYFCANGRGPGELFFGEGSRLTVL.

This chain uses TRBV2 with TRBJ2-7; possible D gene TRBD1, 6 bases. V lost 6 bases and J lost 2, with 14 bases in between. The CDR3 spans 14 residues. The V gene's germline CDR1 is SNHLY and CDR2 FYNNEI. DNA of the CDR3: TGTGCCAGCAGGACCGGGACACTAGCCTACGAGCAGTACTTC. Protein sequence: CASRTGTLAYEQYF. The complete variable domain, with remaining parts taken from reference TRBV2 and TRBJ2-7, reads EPEVTQTPSHQVTQMGQEVILRCVPISNHLYFYWYRQILGQKVEFLVSFYNNEISEKSEIFDDQFSVERPDGSNFTLKIRSTKLEDSAMYFCASRTGTLAYEQYFGPGTRLTVT.

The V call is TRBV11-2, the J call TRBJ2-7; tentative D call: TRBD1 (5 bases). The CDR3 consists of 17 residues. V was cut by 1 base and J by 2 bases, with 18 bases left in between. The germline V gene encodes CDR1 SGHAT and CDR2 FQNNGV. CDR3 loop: CASSLVQGGREPYEQYF. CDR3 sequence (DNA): TGTGCCAGCAGCTTAGTTCAGGGCGGCAGAGAACCCTACGAGCAGTACTTC. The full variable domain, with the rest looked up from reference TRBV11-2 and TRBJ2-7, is EAGVAQSPRYKIIEKRQSVAFWCNPISGHATLYWYQQILGQGPKLLIQFQNNGVVDDSQLPKDRFSAERLKGVDSTLKIQPAKLEDSAVYLCASSLVQGGREPYEQYFGPGTRLTVT.

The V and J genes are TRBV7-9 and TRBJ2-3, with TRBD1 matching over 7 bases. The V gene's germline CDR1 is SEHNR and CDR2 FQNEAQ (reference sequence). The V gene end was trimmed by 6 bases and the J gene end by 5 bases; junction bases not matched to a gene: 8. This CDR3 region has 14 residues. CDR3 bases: TGTGCCAGCAGTTCAGGGGGTTCGAAAGATACGCAGTATTTT. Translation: CASSSGGSKDTQYF.